This T cell receptor beta chain is from a study of cytomegalovirus exposure and HLA in healthy donors. Study context: Clustering assigned about 79% of the approximately 390 genotyped donors to the Caucasian-associated ancestry cluster.

Study conclusions and caveats: High specificity and sensitivity for cytomegalovirus status were reported for the classifier.

Germline assignment: CDR1 LNHNV and CDR2 YYDKDF (reference sequence). V was cut by 6 bases and J by 0 bases, with 17 bases left in between. The CDR3 runs 17 residues. The PCR contained 60 Vbeta and 13 Jbeta primers. Data came from immunoSEQ multiplex PCR; TCRdb stores just in-frame clones and leaves some out. The sample carries approximately 92,000 clones, 60% to 80% recorded once. A remark on this clone: Its specificity is not known.

This sequence was found in a man aged 60 to 75 in good health and CMV-seronegative. The specimen sequenced was PBMCs. The V and J genes are TRBV15 and TRBJ2-2; tentatively, D is TRBD2 (6 bases). CDR3 in amino acids: CATSPRGTGANTGELFF. The CDR3, as DNA: TGTGCCACCAGTCCACGTGGTACGGGGGCGAACACCGGGGAGCTGTTTTTT.